A single sample gave rise to the 27 T cell receptor beta chains below, sequenced in a study of cytomegalovirus exposure and HLA in healthy donors. The PCR had 60 Vbeta and 13 Jbeta primers. The protocol was immunoSEQ multiplex PCR, while the TCRdb copy is restricted to in-frame clones and leaves out a portion. The table includes approximately 150,000 clones, 73% detected once. The sequencing input was PBMCs. These receptors originate from a woman younger than 30 in good health and CMV-seropositive.

J is TRBJ2-6 and V is TRBV4-3; D is unresolved. V was cut by 0 bases and J by 2 bases, with 11 bases left in between. Germline V gene lookup returns CDR1 LGHNA and CDR2 YSLEER. The CDR3 totals 17 residues. In DNA form, the CDR3 reads TGCGCCAGCAGCCAAGAGAACTCAGGCACTGGGGCCAACGTCCTGACTTTC. Translation: CASSQENSGTGANVLTF.

The V gene is TRBV7-6, the J gene TRBJ2-7; 12 bases map to TRBD1. Germline V gene sequence: CDR1 SGHVS, CDR2 FNYEAQ. V dropped 2 bases and J dropped 5; count of bases not matched to a gene: 10. There are 17 residues in the CDR3. CDR3 loop: CASSLSGQGAPPNEQYF. The CDR3 coding sequence is TGTGCCAGCAGCTTATCGGGACAGGGGGCACCCCCAAACGAGCAGTACTTC.

The chain recombines TRBV9 with TRBJ1-3; no definite D call. Germline assignment: CDR1 SGDLS and CDR2 YYNGEE. Trimming removed 5 bases at V and 2 bases at J, with 11 bases between. The CDR3 has 14 amino acids. The CDR3: CASSPTHPGNTIYF. The CDR3 coding sequence is TGTGCCAGCAGTCCTACCCACCCTGGAAACACCATATATTTT.

The table lists this clone with a few counts. The chain combines TRBV19 with TRBJ1-1; a possible D gene is TRBD1 (5 bases). Germline V gene sequence: CDR1 LNHDA, CDR2 SQIVND (reference sequence). This CDR3 comprises 15 residues. Between the trimmed V and J ends, which lost 3 bases and 2 bases, there was a span of 13 bases. CDR3 loop: CASSMGYGGNTEAFF. The CDR3 coding sequence is TGTGCCAGTAGTATGGGGTACGGGGGAAACACTGAAGCTTTCTTT. Together with reference TRBV19 and TRBJ1-1, the CDR3 gives the full variable domain: DGGITQSPKYLFRKEGQNVTLSCEQNLNHDAMYWYRQDPGQGLRLIYYSQIVNDFQKGDIAEGYSVSREKKESFPLTVTSAQKNPTAFYLCASSMGYGGNTEAFFGQGTRLTVV.

This clone has more than one count but fewer than ten. The V and J genes are TRBV7-9 and TRBJ1-6; no firm D call. The V end was cut by 5 bases, the J end by 7 bases, with 6 bases between. Germline CDR1 is SEHNR and CDR2 is FQNEAQ (reference sequence). The CDR3 runs to 12 residues. The CDR3 coding sequence is TGTGCCAGCAGCCTCAGGAATTCACCCCTCCACTTT. Translating it yields CASSLRNSPLHF.

In nucleotides, the CDR3 is TGTGCCAGCAGCGTAGCACAGGGACCTATCGAAAAACTGTTTTTT. It specifies CASSVAQGPIEKLFF. The chain links TRBV9 to TRBJ1-4; D possibly corresponds to TRBD1 (6 bases). The CDR3 totals 15 residues. V was pared by 0 bases and J by 8 bases, with 14 bases between. Germline CDR1 and CDR2: SGDLS and YYNGEE.

This chain joins TRBV4-2 and TRBJ1-4; D might be TRBD1 (5 bases). V was clipped by 1 base and J by 8 bases, with 20 bases between them. This CDR3 comprises 17 residues. From germline, CDR1 is LGHNA and CDR2 YNFKEQ. The CDR3 reads CASSQGDAPEGSEKLFF. Here the CDR3 DNA reads TGTGCCAGCAGCCAAGGAGACGCCCCGGAGGGGAGCGAAAAACTGTTTTTT.

This rearrangement joins TRBV28 to TRBJ1-2, with a possible D match to TRBD1 (5 bases). CDR1 is MDHEN and CDR2 is SYDVKM in the germline V gene. Trimming took off 5 bases at V and 1 base at J, with 14 bases between the two ends. The CDR3 extends over 15 amino acids. The CDR3 loop reads CASSTTGALNYGYTF. The CDR3 nucleotides are TGTGCCAGCAGTACTACAGGAGCGCTTAACTATGGCTACACCTTC.

The J gene is TRBJ1-5, the V gene TRBV19, with 7 bases lining up with TRBD1. The J segment lost 0 bases and the V segment lost 4 bases, leaving 6 bases of the junction unmatched. Germline V gene lookup returns CDR1 LNHDA and CDR2 SQIVND (reference sequence). CDR3 length: 16 residues. Here the CDR3 reads CASSRDSLYSNQPQHF. The CDR3 DNA is TGTGCCAGTAGTAGGGACAGCCTCTATAGCAATCAGCCCCAGCATTTT.

V is TRBV4-3 and J is TRBJ1-2; weak D call: TRBD1 (5 bases). The CDR3 covers 14 residues. V was shortened by 1 base and J by 7 bases, with 13 bases between the two germline ends. Per the germline V gene, CDR1 is LGHNA and CDR2 is YSLEER. DNA of the CDR3: TGCGCCAGCAGCCAAGTCGGGGGAATCTCTGGCTACACCTTC. Protein sequence: CASSQVGGISGYTF.

The J gene is TRBJ2-7, the V gene TRBV7-2, with 7 bases fitting TRBD1. This CDR3 spans 14 amino acids. Germline lookup yields CDR1 SGHTA and CDR2 FQGNSA. Losses at the gene ends were 2 bases for V and 3 bases for J; bases not matched to a gene: 4. The CDR3 protein is CASSLFQGDYEQYF. Written as DNA, the CDR3 is TGTGCCAGCAGCTTATTCCAGGGGGACTACGAGCAGTACTTC.

The rearrangement uses TRBV11-2 and TRBJ2-7; a possible D gene is TRBD2 (5 bases). The germline V gene has CDR1 SGHAT and CDR2 FQNNGV. This CDR3 comprises 12 residues. Trimming took 8 bases from V and 6 from J, leaving 14 bases between them. The CDR3 coding sequence is TGTGCCAGCGGGAGCGGAGGTGGCGAGCAGTACTTC. The encoded protein is CASGSGGGEQYF.

The rearrangement joins TRBV7-9 to TRBJ2-3; maybe TRBD1 (5 bases). Trimming stripped 5 bases from V and 11 bases from J, with 17 bases between. The CDR3 is 13 residues long. CDR1 is SEHNR, CDR2 FQNEAQ, per germline (reference sequence). For the CDR3, the DNA is TGTGCCAGCAGCCCAGGGTCCTTTCCGGGGCAGTATTTT. Amino acid sequence: CASSPGSFPGQYF.

The chain couples TRBV25-1 to TRBJ1-1; weak D call: TRBD1 (5 bases). Trimming removed 2 bases from V and 3 bases from J, with 13 bases in between. CDR1 and CDR2 from the germline V gene are MGHDK and SYGVNS. The CDR3 is 15 amino acids. The CDR3 sequence: CASSELRTRDTEAFF. The CDR3 region has the DNA TGTGCCAGCAGTGAACTCCGGACAAGAGACACTGAAGCTTTCTTT.

The table lists this clone with a few counts. The J gene is TRBJ2-1, the V gene TRBV19; D is unclear. CDR1 and CDR2 from the germline V gene are LNHDA and SQIVND (reference sequence). Trimming shortened V by 0 bases and J by 8 bases, and 20 bases separated the two germline ends. CDR3 length: 17 residues. CDR3 DNA sequence: TGTGCCAGTAGTATAGAGTTATGGCGGATTGCCGCCCATGAGCAGTTCTTC. Translated, it gives CASSIELWRIAAHEQFF.

V gene TRBV14 combines with J gene TRBJ2-5; D call uncertain. The CDR3 is 13 amino acids. V lost 0 bases, J lost 1 base, and 3 bases lay in between. Germline V gene sequence: CDR1 SGHDN, CDR2 FVKESK. The CDR3 loop reads CASSQDLQETQYF. Here the CDR3 DNA reads TGTGCCAGCAGCCAAGACCTCCAAGAGACCCAGTACTTC.

This rearrangement joins TRBV7-2 to TRBJ1-2, with 8 bases aligning to TRBD1. The germline V gene has CDR1 SGHTA and CDR2 FQGNSA. J was trimmed by 4 bases and V by 5 bases; bases with no gene match: 9. This CDR3 comprises 15 residues. The CDR3, as DNA: TGTGCCAGCAGCCCGTGGACAGGGACCTTCTATGGCTACACCTTC. It encodes CASSPWTGTFYGYTF. Combining the CDR3 with reference TRBV7-2 and TRBJ1-2 gives the whole variable domain GAGVSQSPSNKVTEKGKDVELRCDPISGHTALYWYRQSLGQGLEFLIYFQGNSAPDKSGLPSDRFSAERTGGSVSTLTIQRTQQEDSAVYLCASSPWTGTFYGYTFGSGTRLTVV.

This chain uses TRBV6-5 with TRBJ1-6; D call uncertain. CDR1 is MNHEY and CDR2 is SVGAGI in the germline V gene. V was clipped by 2 bases and J by 5 bases, with 13 bases between them. The CDR3 is 16 amino acids. In DNA, the CDR3 is TGTGCCAGCAGTTACCACCCCAACGGAGATAATTCACCCCTCCACTTT. The encoded protein is CASSYHPNGDNSPLHF.

This chain uses TRBV9 with TRBJ1-4, with TRBD1 identical over 11 bases. This CDR3 has 14 amino acids. V lost 4 bases to trimming and J lost 10 bases; unmatched junction nucleotides: 6. Germline V gives CDR1 SGDLS, CDR2 YYNGEE. CDR3 amino acids: CASSPRTGGGKLFF. CDR3 nucleotide sequence: TGTGCCAGCAGCCCTCGGACAGGGGGCGGAAAACTGTTTTTT.

This clone was seen a single time. V usage is TRBV14 and J usage is TRBJ2-3, with 9 bases that match TRBD1. This CDR3 has 15 amino acids. J lost 6 bases, V lost 1 base, and 5 bases had no gene match. Germline CDR1 is SGHDN and CDR2 is FVKESK. The DNA of the CDR3 is TGTGCCAGCAGCCAAGGGGACAGGGTGTTCGATACGCAGTATTTT. It specifies CASSQGDRVFDTQYF.

The genes are TRBV4-3 and TRBJ2-1, with 13 positions matching TRBD2. This CDR3 region has 17 residues. V lost 4 bases to trimming and J lost 6 bases; unmatched junction nucleotides: 9. Germline V gene lookup returns CDR1 LGHNA and CDR2 YSLEER. CDR3 amino acids: CASSPMAGLAGVNEQFF. Written as DNA, the CDR3 is TGCGCCAGCAGCCCGATGGCCGGACTAGCGGGGGTCAATGAGCAGTTCTTC.

As for this clone: The junction does not match germline at one end; this may be a read error. The V call is TRBV6-6, the J call TRBJ1-1, with no clear D. This CDR3 is built from 13 residues. CDR1 MNHNY and CDR2 SVGAGI come from the germline V gene (reference sequence). The CDR3 bases are TGTGCCAGCAGTTACGGGCCGAACGCTGAAGCTTTCTTT. Protein sequence: CASSYGPNAEAFF.

This chain links TRBV6-5 with TRBJ2-7; 11 bases line up with TRBD1. The CDR3 is 16 residues long. Unmatched junction bases numbered 6, after V lost 0 bases and J lost 5 bases. CDR1 and CDR2 from the germline V gene are MNHEY and SVGAGI. CDR3 bases: TGTGCCAGCAGTTACTCGATAGGGGACAGGGGGGACGAGCAGTACTTC. It yields the protein CASSYSIGDRGDEQYF.

This CDR3 reads CASKGALGQGHEQYF. The CDR3 DNA reads as TGTGCCAGCAAAGGTGCCCTGGGGCAGGGCCACGAGCAGTACTTC. This rearrangement joins TRBV7-2 to TRBJ2-7, with D perhaps TRBD1 (5 bases). V lost 7 bases and J 5 bases, leaving 21 bases between the germline ends. The germline V gene has CDR1 SGHTA and CDR2 FQGNSA. The CDR3 runs to 15 residues.

The rearrangement links TRBV30 to TRBJ1-5; 8 bases map to TRBD1. The ends lost 2 bases at V and 4 bases at J; junction bases unmatched: 10. The CDR3 spans 16 residues. Germline V lookup: CDR1 GTSNPN, CDR2 SVGIG (reference sequence). Here the CDR3 reads CAWSRPGTGLNQPQHF. CDR3 nucleotide sequence: TGTGCCTGGAGTAGACCCGGGACAGGTCTTAATCAGCCCCAGCATTTT. Together with reference TRBV30 and TRBJ1-5, the CDR3 gives the full variable domain: SQTIHQWPATLVQPVGSPLSLECTVEGTSNPNLYWYRQAAGRGLQLLFYSVGIGQISSEVPQNLSASRPQDRQFILSSKKLLLSDSGFYLCAWSRPGTGLNQPQHFGDGTRLSIL.

The CDR3: CAWSVLEGTGELFF. CDR3 sequence (DNA): TGTGCCTGGAGTGTACTGGAGGGGACCGGGGAGCTGTTTTTT. The chain couples TRBV30 to TRBJ2-2; possible D gene TRBD2, 6 bases. Germline V gene sequence: CDR1 GTSNPN, CDR2 SVGIG (reference sequence). V lost 0 bases, J lost 5 bases, and 10 bases lay in between. The CDR3 loop spans 14 amino acids.

V is TRBV4-2 and J is TRBJ2-4, with 9 bases lining up with TRBD2. The germline V gene has CDR1 LGHNA and CDR2 YNFKEQ. The CDR3 loop spans 16 amino acids. The V gene end was trimmed by 0 bases and the J gene end by 8 bases; junction bases not matched to a gene: 8. For the CDR3, the DNA is TGTGCCAGCAGCCAAGAAGGCGGGGGGGCCGCAGACATTCAGTACTTC. Translated: CASSQEGGGAADIQYF.